This TCR beta chain was identified during a study of shared T cell receptors in the human thymus. V was pared by 0 bases and J by 9 bases, with 12 bases between. The CDR3 length is 15 residues. Germline V gene sequence: CDR1 LGHNA, CDR2 YSLEER. This table comes from immunoSEQ multiplex PCR, and its TCRdb copy is limited to in-frame clones, with some not included. The sample holds about 730,000 clones; approximately 85% are singletons and the top ten take more than 0.01%. The same sample was also studied in work on human thymus T cells.

The material sequenced was thymocytes. This sequence originates from a girl in the first two years of life with a congenital heart defect. V gene TRBV4-3 combines with J gene TRBJ1-6, with D unclear. CDR3 protein: CASSQDRGSASPLHF. CDR3 DNA: TGCGCCAGCAGCCAAGATCGCGGGTCGGCTTCACCCCTCCACTTT.